The 14 T cell receptor beta chains below come from one sample, sequenced in a study of blood T cell repertoires in COVID-19 (TCRdb year 2020). Library prep was done by the immunoSEQ multiplex PCR assay. The clones in this table, taken by TCRdb from immuneACCESS, are in-frame only. Not every clone is retained; where verified, under half of the shortfall comes from an unresolved V gene, and the cause of the rest is unknown. The sample yields 120,000 to 150,000 clones; 88% were counted once. Of the sample, 2% to 2.5% falls within the top ten clones. Sequenced material: peripheral blood. The receptors were gathered from a human donor in a cohort sampled during active COVID-19.

This sequence joins TRBV5-1 and TRBJ2-2, with 7 bases fitting TRBD1. With V trimmed by 0 bases and J by 1 base, 3 bases remained unmatched. The CDR3 spans 16 residues. CDR1 is SGHRS and CDR2 is YFSETQ in the germline V gene. CDR3 coding DNA: TGCGCCAGCAGCTTGGAAGGGGGCAAGAACACCGGGGAGCTGTTTTTT. Translating it yields CASSLEGGKNTGELFF.

This chain uses TRBV4-3 with TRBJ2-1, with D tentatively TRBD2 (6 bases). This CDR3 region has 17 residues. Germline V gives CDR1 LGHNA, CDR2 YSLEER. Trimming pared 1 base from V and 0 bases from J, leaving 13 bases between. CDR3 sequence: CASSQALAASSYNEQFF. The CDR3 coding sequence is TGCGCCAGCAGCCAAGCCTTAGCGGCGAGCTCCTACAATGAGCAGTTCTTC.

The chain employs TRBV7-9 and TRBJ2-7; 10 bases match TRBD2. Germline CDR1 reads SEHNR; CDR2 reads FQNEAQ (reference sequence). The V gene end was trimmed by 2 bases and the J gene end by 7 bases; junction bases not matched to a gene: 14. The CDR3 runs 17 residues. CDR3 DNA sequence: TGTGCCAGCAGCTTAATGGTTAGCGGGAGGACCGCGGGAGAGCAGTACTTC. This codes for CASSLMVSGRTAGEQYF. Full variable domain (remainder filled in from reference TRBV7-9 and TRBJ2-7): DTGVSQNPRHKITKRGQNVTFRCDPISEHNRLYWYRQTLGQGPEFLTYFQNEAQLEKSRLLSDRFSAERPKGSFSTLEIQRTEQGDSAMYLCASSLMVSGRTAGEQYFGPGTRLTVT.

This sequence joins TRBV4-2 and TRBJ1-4; D is unclear. Germline V gene sequence: CDR1 LGHNA, CDR2 YNFKEQ. V gave up 0 bases and J gave up 8 bases, with 13 bases separating them. The CDR3 totals 15 residues. CDR3 sequence reads: CASSQDRRTREKLFF. The DNA of the CDR3 is TGTGCCAGCAGCCAAGATCGCAGGACTCGAGAAAAACTGTTTTTT.

Of note for this clone: This clone may be a read error of a much larger clone one base away. This sample also contains other DNA sequences that code for the same CDR3. The genes are TRBV10-3 and TRBJ2-5, with D uncertain. Germline V lookup: CDR1 ENHRY, CDR2 SYGVKD. This CDR3 region has 13 residues. CDR3 DNA sequence: TGTGCCATCAGGCGGAGTTTGGAAGAGACCCAATACTTC. Translation: CAIRRSLEETQYF.

The V call is TRBV7-9, the J call TRBJ2-7, with a tentative D call TRBD1 (6 bases). Trimming pared 4 bases from V and 2 bases from J, leaving 12 bases between. CDR1 is SEHNR and CDR2 is FQNEAQ in the germline V gene (reference sequence). CDR3 length: 14 residues. The CDR3 nucleotides are TGTGCCAGCAGCTCAGGGGTAGGAACCTACGAGCAGTACTTC. Translating it yields CASSSGVGTYEQYF.

This chain connects TRBV28 to TRBJ1-4, with 7 bases identical to TRBD1. The CDR3 is 14 amino acids. The V and J ends lost 2 bases and 10 bases, in that order; junction bases with no gene match: 7. Germline CDR1 and CDR2: MDHEN and SYDVKM. Written as DNA, the CDR3 is TGTGCCAGCAGTTTAGACAGGGCCCGGGTAAAACTGTTTTTT. Amino acid sequence: CASSLDRARVKLFF.

V is TRBV7-2 and J is TRBJ2-4; D possibly corresponds to TRBD2 (6 bases). Looked up from germline, CDR1 is SGHTA and CDR2 is FQGNSA. The CDR3 is 17 residues long. The V end lost 2 bases, the J end lost 0 bases, and 14 bases lay between the germline ends. CDR3 in amino acids: CASSLSGQGLAKNIQYF. The DNA of the CDR3 is TGTGCCAGCAGCTTAAGCGGGCAGGGCCTAGCCAAAAACATTCAGTACTTC. The whole variable domain, remainder taken from reference TRBV7-2 and TRBJ2-4, is GAGVSQSPSNKVTEKGKDVELRCDPISGHTALYWYRQSLGQGLEFLIYFQGNSAPDKSGLPSDRFSAERTGGSVSTLTIQRTQQEDSAVYLCASSLSGQGLAKNIQYFGAGTRLSVL.

V gene TRBV10-2 combines with J gene TRBJ2-7; TRBD2 agrees at 13 bases. V lost 0 bases to trimming and J lost 4 bases; unmatched junction nucleotides: 3. Germline V gene data show CDR1 as WSHSY and CDR2 as SAAADI. The CDR3 totals 16 residues. The CDR3 nucleotides are TGCGCCAGCAGTGAGTCGGGACTAGCGGGGATTTACGAGCAGTACTTC. It yields the protein CASSESGLAGIYEQYF.

The rearrangement joins TRBV13 to TRBJ2-3, with 9 bases matching TRBD1. Unmatched junction bases numbered 11, after V lost 5 bases and J lost 5 bases. Germline lookup yields CDR1 PRHDT and CDR2 FYEKMQ (reference sequence). This CDR3 comprises 16 residues. The CDR3 here is CASSPSTGGIGDTQYF. The CDR3 region has the DNA TGTGCCAGCAGCCCTAGCACAGGGGGCATAGGAGATACGCAGTATTTT. Variable domain in full (rest from reference TRBV13 and TRBJ2-3): AAGVIQSPRHLIKEKRETATLKCYPIPRHDTVYWYQQGPGQDPQFLISFYEKMQSDKGSIPDRFSAQQFSDYHSELNMSSLELGDSALYFCASSPSTGGIGDTQYFGPGTRLTVL.

The rearrangement links TRBV28 to TRBJ2-2, with 12 nucleotides matching TRBD2. With 5 bases clipped from V and 7 bases from J, the junction kept 11 bases outside the gene matches. The CDR3 is 17 residues long. Germline V lookup: CDR1 MDHEN, CDR2 SYDVKM. This CDR3 is CASSTGVTSGRSGELFF. The CDR3 DNA is TGTGCCAGCAGTACCGGGGTAACTAGCGGGAGGAGCGGGGAGCTGTTTTTT.

The CDR3 here is CASSAAPGLKVGYTF. CDR3 DNA: TGTGCCAGCAGCGCAGCACCAGGCCTGAAGGTTGGCTACACCTTC. The J gene is TRBJ1-2, the V gene TRBV11-2; no clear D. The CDR3 consists of 15 residues. V shed 5 bases and J shed 7 bases, with 20 bases lying between them. Germline V gene lookup returns CDR1 SGHAT and CDR2 FQNNGV.

The chain has TRBV6-1 and TRBJ2-7, with D hard to call. Germline CDR1 is MNHNS and CDR2 is SASEGT. The CDR3 is 15 amino acids. The germline V and J ends were trimmed by 1 base and 2 bases, with 12 bases remaining between them. CDR3 DNA: TGTGCCAGCAGTGAAGGCCTTTTGGGCCCCTACGAGCAGTACTTC. Its protein is CASSEGLLGPYEQYF.

The J gene is TRBJ1-1, the V gene TRBV6-5; D unclear. Germline-derived CDR1 and CDR2 are MNHEY and SVGAGI. The V gene lost 7 bases and the J gene lost 8 bases, with 14 bases spanning the gap. The CDR3 has 12 amino acids. The CDR3 region has the DNA TGTGCCAGCAACAGACCTTTTCGGGAAGCTTTCTTT. Its translation is CASNRPFREAFF.